The clone carrying this T cell receptor (beta chain) was seen many times. Its antigen is unknown. This library used 300 to 500 ng RNA and molecular barcoded adaptors spanning alpha/delta and beta/gamma chains. TCRdb re-called the reads with MiXCR, one entry per CDR3 protein. The sample includes tens of thousands of distinct CDR3 sequences, roughly 15% of them seen just once. The data originate from a study of read filtering for tumor transcriptome and immune sequencing. Study-level information: Whole-transcriptome libraries were prepared after DNase treatment.

At the time of active disease, bone marrow was collected from every patient. CDR1 SGHTA and CDR2 FQGTGA come from the germline V gene. This CDR3 contains 15 residues. The V end was cut by 5 bases, the J end by 6 bases, with 16 bases between. Points from the study as a whole: RNA-seq captured clonotypes less deeply and reliably than IR-seq. Around 84% of IR-seq clonotypes had one read, totaling about 4% of reads; RNA-seq: about 70% and 40%.

The chain combines TRBV7-3 with TRBJ2-2, with no clear D. Sequencing was performed on a population of CD138-negative cells sorted from bone marrow. The sequence was collected from a donor aged 40 or over with multiple myeloma. The CDR3 DNA is TGTGCCAGCAGCCTAGAGTCGGCGGCGTCCGGGGAGCTGTTTTTT. Protein: CASSLESAASGELFF.